The 32 T cell receptor beta chains given below trace back to one sample, sequenced in a study of blood T cell repertoires in COVID-19 (dated by TCRdb to between 2020 and 2021). Libraries were built with the immunoSEQ multiplex PCR assay. TCRdb retrieved this table from immuneACCESS and kept in-frame rearrangements only. Not all clones are present; in checked studies, unresolved V genes account for under half, and no reason is known for the remainder. In this sample the table shows about 170,000 clones, around 80% of which occur a single time. The ten largest clones take up around a fifth of the sample. Sequenced sample: peripheral blood. The receptors stem from a woman in her 70s who had recovered from COVID-19.

J is TRBJ2-2 and V is TRBV2; TRBD2 might be the D (5 bases). The CDR3 totals 14 residues. The ends were cut back, 6 bases at V and 1 base at J, with 9 bases in the middle. CDR1 is SNHLY and CDR2 is FYNNEI in the germline V gene. The CDR3 DNA follows: TGTGCCAGCAGCGGTACTAGGAACACCGGGGAGCTGTTTTTT. It yields the protein CASSGTRNTGELFF.

The gene calls are TRBV7-6 and TRBJ1-1, with D possibly being TRBD1 (6 bases). Germline CDR1 reads SGHVS; CDR2 reads FNYEAQ. The V and J ends lost 1 base and 1 base respectively, with 19 bases between them. CDR3 length: 18 amino acids. The chain's CDR3 is CASSLGGTPWQGNTEAFF. In nucleotides, the CDR3 is TGTGCCAGCAGCTTAGGGGGGACACCCTGGCAAGGGAACACTGAAGCTTTCTTT.

The chain joins TRBV6-2 or TRBV6-3 to TRBJ2-2; TRBD2 aligns across 12 bases. The CDR3 spans 14 residues. With 6 bases clipped from V and 7 bases from J, the junction kept 3 bases outside the gene matches. The germline gives CDR1 MNHEY, CDR2 SVGEGT. CDR3 coding DNA: TGTGCCAGCAGCTCGGGACTAGCGGGCGGGGAGCTGTTTTTT. As protein: CASSSGLAGGELFF.

The rearrangement links TRBV5-1 to TRBJ2-7, with D perhaps TRBD2 (5 bases). CDR1 is SGHRS and CDR2 is YFSETQ in the germline V gene. V was pared by 1 base and J by 5 bases, with 19 bases between. The CDR3 length is 16 residues. The DNA for the CDR3 is TGCGCCAGCAGCTTGTCCCCCTACATACAAGCGGACGAGCAGTACTTC. It yields the protein CASSLSPYIQADEQYF.

The CDR3 DNA follows: TGTGCCAGCACCCAGGGCTGGGGCTATGGCTACACCTTC. It codes for CASTQGWGYGYTF. J is TRBJ1-2 and V is TRBV27, with a tentative D call TRBD1 (5 bases). The CDR3 extends over 13 amino acids. Germline V gene sequence: CDR1 MNHEY, CDR2 SMNVEV (reference sequence). The V and J ends lost 7 bases and 4 bases respectively, with 13 bases between them.

The chain couples TRBV6-5 to TRBJ2-1; the match to TRBD2 covers 12 bases. In germline, CDR1 is MNHEY, CDR2 SVGAGI. The V gene end was trimmed by 10 bases and the J gene end by 7 bases; junction bases not matched to a gene: 8. CDR3 length equals 14 residues. The CDR3, as DNA: TGTGCCACGCTAGCGGGAGGGTTCCTGAATGAGCAGTTCTTC. Translated, it gives CATLAGGFLNEQFF.

The chain joins TRBV27 to TRBJ1-2; no firm D call. CDR1 MNHEY and CDR2 SMNVEV come from the germline V gene (reference sequence). The ends were cut back, 2 bases at V and 7 bases at J, with 14 bases in the middle. This CDR3 contains 14 residues. CDR3 in amino acids: CASSLTTAGLGYTF. The CDR3 region has the DNA TGTGCCAGCAGTTTAACAACAGCCGGTCTTGGCTACACCTTC.

V and J are TRBV2 and TRBJ2-5, with D possibly being TRBD1 (6 bases). The V gene lost 6 bases and the J gene lost 4 bases, with 6 bases spanning the gap. Per the germline V gene, CDR1 is SNHLY and CDR2 is FYNNEI. The CDR3 contains 11 residues. The CDR3 spells CASRQGETQYF. CDR3 in DNA: TGTGCCAGCAGACAGGGAGAGACCCAGTACTTC.

J is TRBJ2-5 and V is TRBV11-1; weak D call: TRBD2 (6 bases). Germline V gene sequence: CDR1 SGHAT, CDR2 FQDESV (reference sequence). Trimming pared 5 bases from V and 3 bases from J, leaving 13 bases between. CDR3 length: 14 amino acids. CDR3 residues: CASSRRGFEETQYF. The CDR3, as DNA: TGTGCCAGCAGCCGCCGGGGGTTTGAAGAGACCCAGTACTTC.

V and J are TRBV6-1 and TRBJ1-4, with D perhaps TRBD1 (6 bases). Germline V lookup: CDR1 MNHNS, CDR2 SASEGT. V was pared by 0 bases and J by 9 bases, with 17 bases between. This CDR3 comprises 16 residues. The CDR3 protein is CASSEAGYRVNQKLFF. CDR3 nucleotide sequence: TGTGCCAGCAGTGAAGCGGGGTACAGGGTCAATCAAAAACTGTTTTTT.

The rearrangement links TRBV28 to TRBJ1-3, with 9 bases that match TRBD1. CDR1 is MDHEN, CDR2 SYDVKM, per germline. Losses at the gene ends were 6 bases for V and 0 bases for J; bases not matched to a gene: 6. The CDR3 has 16 amino acids. Here the CDR3 DNA reads TGTGCCAGCAGCCGGACAGGGGCCTCCTCTGGAAACACCATATATTTT. This translates into CASSRTGASSGNTIYF.

The gene calls are TRBV5-4 and TRBJ2-3, with 7 bases that match TRBD2. CDR3 length equals 15 residues. The trim removed 1 base at V and 2 bases at J, leaving 4 bases unmatched. Germline CDR1 is SGHNT and CDR2 is YYREEE (reference sequence). The CDR3 sequence is CASSLFAGDTDTQYF. CDR3 nucleotide sequence: TGTGCCAGCAGCTTGTTCGCGGGGGACACAGATACGCAGTATTTT.

The gene calls are TRBV6-5 and TRBJ2-2; 7 bases align to TRBD1. V gave up 8 bases and J gave up 5 bases; unmatched junction bases: 8. CDR1 and CDR2 (germline): MNHEY, SVGAGI. The CDR3 has 14 amino acids. CDR3 bases: TGTGCCAGCCAGAGGGGGCCGGGTACCGGGGAGCTGTTTTTT. Protein sequence: CASQRGPGTGELFF.

The J gene is TRBJ2-3, the V gene TRBV29-1, with D uncertain. The germline V and J ends were trimmed by 4 bases and 1 base, with 9 bases remaining between them. The CDR3 has 13 residues. The germline gives CDR1 SQVTM, CDR2 ANQGSEA. The CDR3 region is CSVVSQGTDTQYF. The CDR3 region has the DNA TGCAGCGTTGTTAGTCAGGGCACAGATACGCAGTATTTT.

The rearrangement links TRBV19 to TRBJ2-7, with D possibly matching TRBD2 (5 bases). This CDR3 has 20 amino acids. Trimming took off 8 bases at V and 7 bases at J, with 39 bases between the two ends. Germline V gene data show CDR1 as LNHDA and CDR2 as SQIVND (reference sequence). The CDR3 sequence: CASPLKATLYSRERSPEQYF. The CDR3 coding sequence is TGTGCCAGTCCACTCAAGGCCACGCTCTACTCCCGGGAACGAAGCCCAGAGCAGTACTTC.

This chain links TRBV6-5 with TRBJ2-3; 7 positions match TRBD1. The CDR3 runs to 15 residues. Trimming at V came to 2 bases and at J to 2 bases, leaving 4 bases not matched to a gene. The V gene's germline CDR1 is MNHEY and CDR2 SVGAGI. CDR3: CASSYTGVVTDTQYF. For the CDR3, the DNA is TGTGCCAGCAGTTACACAGGGGTTGTCACAGATACGCAGTATTTT.

J is TRBJ2-1 and V is TRBV7-8; 13 nucleotides align to TRBD2. This CDR3 is built from 18 residues. The trim removed 5 bases at V and 7 bases at J, leaving 14 bases unmatched. The germline V gene encodes CDR1 SGHVS and CDR2 FQNEAQ. The CDR3 DNA sequence: TGTGCCAGCAGCCAACCCCTAGGACTAGCGGGAGCGGGTAATGAGCAGTTCTTC. It codes for CASSQPLGLAGAGNEQFF.

This sequence joins TRBV23-1 and TRBJ2-6, with TRBD1 matching 10 bases. TRBV23-1 is an open reading frame whose function is uncertain. The CDR3 sequence is 17 residues long. J gave up 0 bases and V 8 bases, and 7 bases lay outside the gene matches. CDR3 protein: CASRWTGGNSGANVLTF. The CDR3, as DNA: TGCGCCAGCCGCTGGACAGGGGGGAACTCTGGGGCCAACGTCCTGACTTTC.

This sequence joins TRBV7-3 and TRBJ2-6; 7 bases are shared with TRBD1. V lost 3 bases and J lost 4; bases outside the gene matches: 6. CDR3 length: 16 amino acids. Germline V CDR1 and CDR2: SGHTA, FQGTGA. For the CDR3, the DNA is TGTGCCAGCAGCTTGGGAACAGGGGCCGGGGCCAACGTCCTGACTTTC. Residues: CASSLGTGAGANVLTF.

This rearrangement joins TRBV18 to TRBJ1-2, with 7 bases identical to TRBD1. The V and J ends lost 6 bases and 8 bases, in that order; junction bases with no gene match: 18. This CDR3 has 16 amino acids. Germline CDR1 reads KGHSH; CDR2 reads LQKENI. CDR3 DNA sequence: TGTGCCAGCTCGCCGAACAGGGGCTCCTTCGGTAGAGGCTACACCTTC. Its translation is CASSPNRGSFGRGYTF.

V gene TRBV29-1 combines with J gene TRBJ2-3, with D perhaps matching TRBD2 (6 bases). This CDR3 region has 12 residues. V lost 7 bases, J lost 2 bases, and 10 bases lay in between. Per germline, CDR1 SQVTM and CDR2 ANQGSEA. CDR3 nucleotides: TGCAGCGCTGGGACTCCCACAGATACGCAGTATTTT. This codes for CSAGTPTDTQYF.

The chain couples TRBV6-5 to TRBJ1-2; the D is unclear. The germline V gene encodes CDR1 MNHEY and CDR2 SVGAGI. V dropped 7 bases and J dropped 5 bases, with 17 bases sitting between them. The CDR3 covers 14 residues. The CDR3 DNA reads TGTGCCAGCACCCGCGGCCGACGAGGATATGGCTACACCTTC. Its translation is CASTRGRRGYGYTF.

The V call is TRBV6-5, the J call TRBJ2-7, with 12 bases that match TRBD2. After removal of 6 bases from V and 4 bases from J, the junction contained 4 bases not matched to a gene. The CDR3 length is 14 residues. Germline CDR1 and CDR2: MNHEY and SVGAGI. CDR3 nucleotides: TGTGCCAGCAGCCCGACTAGCGGGAGATACGAGCAGTACTTC. This encodes CASSPTSGRYEQYF.

The V and J genes are TRBV4-1 and TRBJ1-2; perhaps TRBD1 as D (5 bases). The CDR3 has 13 amino acids. Germline loops: CDR1 MGHRA, CDR2 YSYEKL. Trimming left V 1 base short and J 6 bases short, with 9 bases between. The CDR3 bases are TGCGCCAGCAGCCAAGCGGCAGGGAATGGCTACACCTTC. Translating it yields CASSQAAGNGYTF.

The chain employs TRBV30 and TRBJ2-7; 8 bases are a match to TRBD1. Germline trimming cut 5 bases from V and 0 bases from J; bases unmatched to any gene: 6. The CDR3 is made up of 14 amino acids. Germline CDR1 reads GTSNPN; CDR2 reads SVGIG (reference sequence). The DNA of the CDR3 is TGTGCCTGGGGAAGGACAGGGAGCTCCTACGAGCAGTACTTC. Translated, it gives CAWGRTGSSYEQYF.

This clone was seen just once. This chain joins TRBV3-1 (or the pseudogene TRBV3-2) and TRBJ1-1; D perhaps matches TRBD1 (5 bases). Trimming removed 4 bases from V and 4 bases from J, with 13 bases in between. Germline CDR1 and CDR2: LGHDT and YNNKEL (reference sequence). The CDR3 runs to 14 residues. The CDR3 reads CASSRWQGGTEAFF. For the CDR3, the DNA is TGTGCCAGCAGCCGTTGGCAGGGCGGCACTGAAGCTTTCTTT.

The chain joins TRBV14 to TRBJ2-7; D is unclear. CDR3 size: 20 residues. Trimming took 4 bases from V and 1 from J, leaving 29 bases between them. Germline V gene data show CDR1 as SGHDN and CDR2 as FVKESK. CDR3 sequence: CASSPHLPTTVSRRSYEQYF. The DNA for the CDR3 is TGTGCCAGCAGCCCCCACCTACCGACGACGGTCTCTAGGAGATCCTACGAGCAGTACTTC.

V usage is TRBV19 and J usage is TRBJ2-7; 8 bases map to TRBD2. CDR1 is LNHDA and CDR2 is SQIVND in the germline V gene (reference sequence). Trimming removed 5 bases from V and 7 bases from J; junction bases left unmatched: 13. This CDR3 has 15 amino acids. The CDR3, as DNA: TGTGCCAGTAGTCCCCCACTAGCGGAGACGGGTGAGCAGTACTTC. As protein: CASSPPLAETGEQYF.

The chain employs TRBV4-2 and TRBJ2-7; TRBD1 might be the D (5 bases). Germline-derived CDR1 and CDR2 are LGHNA and YNFKEQ. The CDR3 consists of 15 residues. Trimming pared 0 bases from V and 4 bases from J, leaving 13 bases between. The chain's CDR3 is CASSQEGRLGYEQYF. CDR3 sequence (DNA): TGTGCCAGCAGCCAAGAGGGGCGCTTAGGGTACGAGCAGTACTTC.

V is TRBV2 and J is TRBJ2-2, with TRBD1 matching over 8 bases. From germline, CDR1 is SNHLY and CDR2 FYNNEI. This CDR3 is 15 amino acids long. V lost 6 bases and J lost 3; bases outside the gene matches: 6. This CDR3 reads CASSPDRVDTGELFF. The CDR3 DNA reads as TGTGCCAGCAGCCCGGACAGGGTGGACACCGGGGAGCTGTTTTTT. The full variable domain, in which reference TRBV2 and TRBJ2-2 provide the parts outside the CDR3, is EPEVTQTPSHQVTQMGQEVILRCVPISNHLYFYWYRQILGQKVEFLVSFYNNEISEKSEIFDDQFSVERPDGSNFTLKIRSTKLEDSAMYFCASSPDRVDTGELFFGEGSRLTVL.

This clone was detected only a few times. The V and J genes are TRBV6-2 or TRBV6-3 and TRBJ1-5; 8 positions match TRBD1. Trimming took 6 bases from V and 7 from J; bases not matched to a gene: 8. Germline V gene lookup returns CDR1 MNHEY and CDR2 SVGEGT. There are 14 residues in the CDR3. This CDR3 is CASSPQGAGQPQHF. As DNA, the CDR3 is TGTGCCAGCAGCCCTCAGGGGGCAGGCCAGCCCCAGCATTTT.

This clone came up a few times. J is TRBJ1-2 and V is TRBV30; D may be TRBD1 (6 bases). The CDR3 extends over 14 amino acids. Between the trimmed V and J ends, which lost 5 bases and 8 bases, there was a span of 21 bases. Per germline, CDR1 GTSNPN and CDR2 SVGIG (reference sequence). The CDR3 here is CAWGDGGLIKGYTF. CDR3 DNA sequence: TGTGCCTGGGGGGACGGGGGGCTCATCAAGGGCTACACCTTC.